This entry is about one TCR beta chain. Antigen unknown. A split of CD4+ cells into CD45RA+ naive and CD45RA-negative memory subsets was performed. These data belong to a study of shared clonotypes between healthy human individuals. Study conclusions and caveats: It was only blood that was sampled, and tissue repertoires likely differ. Non-shared clonotypes had lower generation probabilities than those shared by all four donors. Among donors, clonotype sharing was expected to be affected by sequencing depth.

Assay: immunoSEQ multiplex PCR; the TCRdb copy retains only in-frame clones and omits some. The sample records 2 million to 2.5 million clones, 85% to 95% being singletons. In germline, CDR1 is SGHAT, CDR2 FQNNGV. CDR3 length equals 13 residues. The V gene lost 1 base and the J gene lost 6 bases, with 10 bases spanning the gap. The chain carries TRBV11-2 and TRBJ2-7, with D possibly being TRBD2 (5 bases). The receptor was isolated from a man between 18 and 35 years old in good health. Some clones in this sample may be carry-over from other donors' samples. The specimen was naive CD4+ T cells from PBMCs. This sample's subset: CD45RA+ positively selected. CDR3: CASSLVRSGEQYF. The CDR3, as DNA: TGTGCCAGCAGCTTAGTTCGGAGCGGCGAGCAGTACTTC.